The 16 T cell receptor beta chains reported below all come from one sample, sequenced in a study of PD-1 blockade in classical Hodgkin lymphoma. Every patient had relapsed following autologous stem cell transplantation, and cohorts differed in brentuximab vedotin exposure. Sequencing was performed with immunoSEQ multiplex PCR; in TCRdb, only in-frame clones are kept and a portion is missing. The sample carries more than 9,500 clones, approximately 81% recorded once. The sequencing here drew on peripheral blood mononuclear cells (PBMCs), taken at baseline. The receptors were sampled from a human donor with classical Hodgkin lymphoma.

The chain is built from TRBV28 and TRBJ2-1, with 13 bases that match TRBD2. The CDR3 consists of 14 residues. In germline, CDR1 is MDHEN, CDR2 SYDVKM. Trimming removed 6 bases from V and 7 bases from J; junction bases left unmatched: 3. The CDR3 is CASRLAGGLNEQFF. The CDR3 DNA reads TGTGCCAGCAGACTAGCGGGGGGGCTTAATGAGCAGTTCTTC.

CDR3 amino acids: CASSGTSGRATGELFF. In DNA form, the CDR3 reads TGCGCCAGCAGTGGGACTAGCGGGAGGGCCACCGGGGAGCTGTTTTTT. This chain uses TRBV10-2 with TRBJ2-2, with 15 bases identical to TRBD2. The length of the CDR3 is 16 residues. In germline, CDR1 is WSHSY, CDR2 SAAADI. J was trimmed by 4 bases and V by 4 bases; bases with no gene match: 1.

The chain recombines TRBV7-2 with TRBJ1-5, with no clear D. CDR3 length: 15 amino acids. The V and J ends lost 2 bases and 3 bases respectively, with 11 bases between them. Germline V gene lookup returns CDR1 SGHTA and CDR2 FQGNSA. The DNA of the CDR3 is TGTGCCAGCAGCTTACATTCGGGAAACAATCAGCCCCAGCATTTT. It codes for CASSLHSGNNQPQHF. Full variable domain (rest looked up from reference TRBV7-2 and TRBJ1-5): GAGVSQSPSNKVTEKGKDVELRCDPISGHTALYWYRQSLGQGLEFLIYFQGNSAPDKSGLPSDRFSAERTGGSVSTLTIQRTQQEDSAVYLCASSLHSGNNQPQHFGDGTRLSIL.

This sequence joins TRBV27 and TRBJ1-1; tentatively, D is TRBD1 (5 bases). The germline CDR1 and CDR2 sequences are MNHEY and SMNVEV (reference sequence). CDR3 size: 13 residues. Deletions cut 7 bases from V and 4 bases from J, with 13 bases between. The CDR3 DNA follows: TGTGCCAGCACTCTTGACGGGGGCACTGAAGCTTTCTTT. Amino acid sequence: CASTLDGGTEAFF.

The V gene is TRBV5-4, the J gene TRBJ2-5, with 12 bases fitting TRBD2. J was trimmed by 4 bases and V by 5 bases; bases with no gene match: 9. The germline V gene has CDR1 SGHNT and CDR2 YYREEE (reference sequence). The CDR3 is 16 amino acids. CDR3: CASSRRTSGMRETQYF. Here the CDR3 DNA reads TGTGCCAGCAGTCGGAGGACTAGCGGGATGAGAGAGACCCAGTACTTC. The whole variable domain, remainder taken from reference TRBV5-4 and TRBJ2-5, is ETGVTQSPTHLIKTRGQQVTLRCSSQSGHNTVSWYQQALGQGPQFIFQYYREEENGRGNFPPRFSGLQFPNYSSELNVNALELDDSALYLCASSRRTSGMRETQYFGPGTRLLVL.

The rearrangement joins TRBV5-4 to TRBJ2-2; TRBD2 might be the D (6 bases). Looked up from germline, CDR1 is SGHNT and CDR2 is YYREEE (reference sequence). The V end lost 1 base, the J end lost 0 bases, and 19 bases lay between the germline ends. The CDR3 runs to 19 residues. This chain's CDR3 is CASSLFRGSGTSNTGELFF. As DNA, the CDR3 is TGTGCCAGCAGCTTGTTCCGGGGGTCTGGCACCTCGAACACCGGGGAGCTGTTTTTT.

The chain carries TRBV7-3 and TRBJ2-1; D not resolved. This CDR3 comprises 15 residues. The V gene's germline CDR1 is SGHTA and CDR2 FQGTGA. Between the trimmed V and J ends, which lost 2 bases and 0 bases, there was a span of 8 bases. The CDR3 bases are TGTGCCAGCAGCTTACAAAGTAGCTCCTACAATGAGCAGTTCTTC. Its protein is CASSLQSSSYNEQFF.

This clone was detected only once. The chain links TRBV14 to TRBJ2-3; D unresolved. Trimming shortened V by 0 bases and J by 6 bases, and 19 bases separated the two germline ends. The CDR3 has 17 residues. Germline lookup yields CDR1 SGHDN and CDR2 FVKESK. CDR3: CASSQDQVEKPVDTQYF. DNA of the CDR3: TGTGCCAGCAGCCAAGATCAGGTGGAGAAGCCTGTGGATACGCAGTATTTT.

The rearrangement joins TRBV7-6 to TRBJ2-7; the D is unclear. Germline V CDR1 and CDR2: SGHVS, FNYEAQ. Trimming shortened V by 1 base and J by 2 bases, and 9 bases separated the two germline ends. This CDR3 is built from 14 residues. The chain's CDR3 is CASSLGPDAYEQYF. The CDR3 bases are TGTGCCAGCAGCTTAGGGCCAGATGCCTACGAGCAGTACTTC. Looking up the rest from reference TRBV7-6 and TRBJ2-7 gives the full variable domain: GAGVSQSPRYKVTKRGQDVALRCDPISGHVSLYWYRQALGQGPEFLTYFNYEAQQDKSGLPNDRFSAERPEGSISTLTIQRTEQRDSAMYRCASSLGPDAYEQYFGPGTRLTVT.

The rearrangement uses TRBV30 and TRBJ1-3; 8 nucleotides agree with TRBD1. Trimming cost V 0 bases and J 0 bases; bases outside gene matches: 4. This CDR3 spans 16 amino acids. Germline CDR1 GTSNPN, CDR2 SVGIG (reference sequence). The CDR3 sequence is CAWSVGQVDSGNTIYF. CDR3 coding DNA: TGTGCCTGGAGTGTGGGACAGGTGGACTCTGGAAACACCATATATTTT.

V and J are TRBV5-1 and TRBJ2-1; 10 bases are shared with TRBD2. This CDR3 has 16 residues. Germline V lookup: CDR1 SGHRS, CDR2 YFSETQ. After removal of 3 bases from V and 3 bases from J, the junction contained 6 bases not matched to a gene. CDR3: CASSSGVAGGYNEQFF. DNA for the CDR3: TGCGCCAGCAGCTCCGGAGTAGCGGGAGGCTACAATGAGCAGTTCTTC. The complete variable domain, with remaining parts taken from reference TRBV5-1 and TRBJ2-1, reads KAGVTQTPRYLIKTRGQQVTLSCSPISGHRSVSWYQQTPGQGLQFLFEYFSETQRNKGNFPGRFSGRQFSNSRSEMNVSTLELGDSALYLCASSSGVAGGYNEQFFGPGTRLTVL.

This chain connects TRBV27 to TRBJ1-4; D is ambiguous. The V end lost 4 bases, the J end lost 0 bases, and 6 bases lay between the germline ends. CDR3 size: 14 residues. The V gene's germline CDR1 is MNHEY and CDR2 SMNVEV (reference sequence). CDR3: CASSSVATNEKLFF. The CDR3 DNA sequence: TGTGCCAGCAGTTCAGTCGCAACTAATGAAAAACTGTTTTTT.

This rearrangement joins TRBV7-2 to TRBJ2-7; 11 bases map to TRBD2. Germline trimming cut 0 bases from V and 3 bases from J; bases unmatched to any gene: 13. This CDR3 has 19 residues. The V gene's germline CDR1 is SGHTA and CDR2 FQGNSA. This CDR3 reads CASSLAPSLTGTSGYEQYF. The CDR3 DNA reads TGTGCCAGCAGCTTAGCCCCATCCCTAACCGGGACTAGCGGCTACGAGCAGTACTTC.

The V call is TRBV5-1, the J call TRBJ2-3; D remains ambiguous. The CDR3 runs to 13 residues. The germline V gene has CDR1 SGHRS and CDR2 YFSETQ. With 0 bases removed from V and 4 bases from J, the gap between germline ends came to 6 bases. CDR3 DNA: TGCGCCAGCAGCTTGGACAGTCCAGATACGCAGTATTTT. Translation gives CASSLDSPDTQYF.

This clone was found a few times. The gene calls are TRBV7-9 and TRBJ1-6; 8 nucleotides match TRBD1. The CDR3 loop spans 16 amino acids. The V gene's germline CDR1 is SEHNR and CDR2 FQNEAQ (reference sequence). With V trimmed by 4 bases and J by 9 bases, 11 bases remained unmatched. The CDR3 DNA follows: TGTGCCAGCAGCTCCCGACAGGGGACAAAGGGTTCACCCCTCCACTTT. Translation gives CASSSRQGTKGSPLHF. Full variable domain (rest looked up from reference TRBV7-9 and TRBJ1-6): DTGVSQNPRHKITKRGQNVTFRCDPISEHNRLYWYRQTLGQGPEFLTYFQNEAQLEKSRLLSDRFSAERPKGSFSTLEIQRTEQGDSAMYLCASSSRQGTKGSPLHFGNGTRLTVT.

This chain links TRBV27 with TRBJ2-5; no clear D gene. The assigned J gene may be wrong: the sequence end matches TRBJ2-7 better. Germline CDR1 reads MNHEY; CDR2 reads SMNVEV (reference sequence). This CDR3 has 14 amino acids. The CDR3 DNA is TGTGCCAGCAGTTTATCGCCGGCCATCTACGAGCAGTACTTC. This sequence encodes CASSLSPAIYEQYF.